The present entry profiles one T cell receptor (beta chain) with its context. Its specificity is unknown. In the ViraFEST assay, antigen-specific CD4+ clonotypes were identified by expansion after peptide-pool stimulation. Isolation of CD4+ T cells took place after less than twelve days of culture. The person had PCR-confirmed SARS-CoV-2 infection between March and December 2020. The researchers cultured 1.5 million to 2.5 million PBMC per well with 8.5 to 10 IU/ml IL-2 and roughly 9.1 ug/ml peptides. IL-2 medium was substituted for half the medium on days 3 and 7. This CDR3 region has 16 residues. V shed 0 bases and J shed 8 bases, with 14 bases lying between them. Germline V gene data show CDR1 as MNHEY and CDR2 as SVGAGI. The data belong to a study of vaccination effects on CD4 cells after COVID-19. Study-wide context: There were two convalescent patients who gave samples 16 days and one week before vaccination.

The protocol was immunoSEQ multiplex PCR, while the TCRdb copy is restricted to in-frame clones and leaves out a portion. The sample records approximately 26,000 clones, approximately 62% being singletons. The chain combines TRBV6-5 with TRBJ1-6, with D unclear. The sequence derives from a human donor who had a prior SARS-CoV-2 infection. This specimen was CD4+ T cells from PBMCs cultured with SARS-CoV-2 spike peptides, taken before COVID-19 vaccination. The CDR3 DNA is TGTGCCAGCAGTTACTCGAGTTTGGGGATAGATTCACCCCTCCACTTT. Translating it yields CASSYSSLGIDSPLHF.